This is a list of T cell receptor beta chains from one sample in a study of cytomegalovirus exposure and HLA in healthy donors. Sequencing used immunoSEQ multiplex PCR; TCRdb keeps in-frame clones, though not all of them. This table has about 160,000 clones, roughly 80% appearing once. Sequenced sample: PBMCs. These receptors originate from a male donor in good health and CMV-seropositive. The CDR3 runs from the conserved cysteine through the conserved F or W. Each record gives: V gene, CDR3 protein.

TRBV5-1,CASSLTLSSGRNEQFF
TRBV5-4,CASSLGLAGGQATDTQYF
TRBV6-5,CASSPGTGESHEQYF
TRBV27,CASTRGTGELFF
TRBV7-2,CASSLALYSKWQYF
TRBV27,CASSSPGLGGEQYF
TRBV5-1,CASSPQGAAEAFF
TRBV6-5,CASREQGSTNYGYTF
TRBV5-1,CASSLTGVLAEAFF
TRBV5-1,CASSLEAGGAGHEQYF
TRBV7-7,CASSLSGPSGEQFF
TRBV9,CASSRSINYGYTF
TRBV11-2,CASSPPRDRNIQYF
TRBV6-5,CASSYSPLPTYEQYF
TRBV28,CASGRTGGSYEQYF
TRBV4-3,CASSSGTSGRDEQYF
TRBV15,CATSRAGGRSYGYTF
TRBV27,CASSLSGTSYVDEQFF
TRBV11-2,CASSPRAGLNTGELFF
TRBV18,CASSPIGSNTGELFF
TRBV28,CASTGGPYNEQFF
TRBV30,CAWSTLRGQNNEQFF
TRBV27,CASSPRRTSGVSYEQYF
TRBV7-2,CATHLGGAGGQETQYF
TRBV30,CAWSVKWGIAGGPNEQFF
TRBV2,CASTLDRGTYEQYF
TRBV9,CASSRMGLAGAKETQYF